This record concerns one T cell receptor beta chain sequence. Its antigen remains unidentified. The sample belongs to a study of T cell repertoires in cytomegalovirus infection. For the study at large: In public TCR beta signatures, there were indications of both CMV infection and matching HLA type. General observations from the study: Dominating the ex vivo response were TCR beta clonotypes that were CMV-specific and HLA-C-restricted.

Using its own MiXCR run on the reads, TCRdb lists one record per CDR3 protein. The table has 450,000 to 600,000 distinct CDR3 sequences, approximately 42% seen once. Trimming shortened V by 0 bases and J by 6 bases, and 10 bases separated the two germline ends. CDR3 size: 14 residues. Germline loops: CDR1 MNHEY, CDR2 SVGAGI. The clonotype comes from a human donor in good health (CMV status not recorded). Some clones in this sample may be carry-over from other donors' samples. The sequencing here drew on cultured PBMCs, taken from culture after CMV antigen stimulation. The V gene is TRBV6-5, the J gene TRBJ2-3; D may match TRBD1 or TRBD2 (5 bases each). CDR3 amino acids: CASSYSRGSDTQYF. DNA of the CDR3: TGTGCCAGCAGTTACTCGAGGGGATCCGATACGCAGTATTTT.